This T cell receptor (beta chain) was recorded in a study of blood T cell repertoires in COVID-19 (dated by TCRdb to the early 2020s). The study in broad terms: Collaborator samples came from the United States, Italy and Spain and covered acute and convalescent phases of COVID-19. The prospective study material was composed of cDNA or gDNA derived from T cells, B-cell-depleted T cells, or PBMCs. Subjects who had been exposed to COVID-19, were actively infected with it, or had recovered from it provided the deeply sampled blood TCRbeta repertoires that made up the dataset. The repertoires were released in a freely available public database intended as a resource for research on the immune response to SARS-CoV-2. Samples came from the ongoing ImmuneRACE study (first 160 participants) plus 1,254 subjects from 6 global collaborators. A de-identified subject ID, COVID-19 status, age in years and sex were almost always included in the sample metadata. HLA class I and class II types, where available, came from metadata supplied by the sample provider rather than from assay-based typing. Broad study findings and their caveats: The amount of clinical and demographic metadata varied by source and participant and was provided uncurated.

The CDR1 and CDR2 encoded by the germline V gene (reference sequence) are LGHDT and YNNKEL. The CDR3 starts with the cysteine, ends with the phenylalanine, and has 11 residues. The sequence is cut down to CDR3 DNA, 33 bases in frame from base 1. The collaborating institutions used their own protocols to collect whole blood in K2EDTA tubes. Collaborator samples were shipped for TCRbeta analysis as frozen whole blood, isolated PBMCs, or DNA extracted from either sample type. On this clone: The target of this receptor is not known. One end of the junction varies from germline; a read error may be responsible.

The immunoSEQ Assay, a bias-controlled multiplex PCR, was used to amplify TCRbeta CDR3 regions from genomic DNA. The paper's data handling went like this. Nucleated cell counts per sample were estimated from amplification of reference gene primers within the assay. To quantify the absolute abundance of each unique TCRbeta CDR3 rearrangement, sequence reads were collapsed and filtered. For each sample, productive Simpson clonality was calculated as the square root of Simpson's diversity index over productive rearrangements. What TCRdb holds here is the immuneACCESS table cut down to in-frame rearrangements. Part of the clones is not present; checked against another copy, under half of the missing clones reflect an unresolved V gene, and the others are unexplained. V and J calls and clone size are those listed in that table; D and trimming were worked out from the DNA. Across this sample there are some 50,000 clones, with about nine tenths seen only once. In total, the top ten clones hold approximately 6.2% of the sample.

The sequence was collected from a man aged 35-49 years with acute or convalescent COVID-19. The chain is assembled from TRBV3-1 (or the pseudogene TRBV3-2) and TRBJ2-3; 5 matching bases give a weak D call of TRBD2. The specimen was peripheral blood. The base sequence is TGTGCCAGCAGCCGGGGAGATCCGCAGTATTTT. This yields the protein CASSRGDPQYF.